This TCR beta chain stems from a study of blood T cell repertoires in COVID-19. Overall study: Acute and convalescent COVID-19 samples came from the United States, Italy and Spain.

The V end was cut by 5 bases, the J end by 2 bases, with 4 bases between. This CDR3 contains 12 residues. CDR1 and CDR2 from the germline V gene are MDHEN and SYDVKM. Clones were sequenced by immunoSEQ multiplex PCR, and TCRdb holds only the in-frame ones, with some missing. The profile shows about 98,000 clones, roughly 85% of them singletons. This sequence joins TRBV28 and TRBJ1-3; D unresolved. This TCR derives from a man in his 70s with acute or convalescent COVID-19. The sample was peripheral blood. CDR3 DNA sequence: TGTGCCAGCAGTCTAACTGGAAACACCATATATTTT. Amino acids: CASSLTGNTIYF.